This T cell receptor (beta chain) stems from a study of CD8 T cells in Susac syndrome. Reverse transcription of about 0.45 to 1 ug RNA was performed with random hexamers. Amplification of TCR beta CDR3 by immunoSEQ multiplex PCR spanned 54 Vbeta and 13 Jbeta. MiXCR was run by TCRdb on the immunoSEQ multiplex PCR reads, yielding one entry per CDR3 protein. The repertoire holds a few hundred thousand distinct CDR3 sequences, with 80% to 90% as singletons. Sequencing of TCR beta was performed on blood CD8+ T cells and on blood CD4+ T cells. The CD8+ and CD4+ T cells were negatively isolated, with the TEMRA cells enriched by FACS. CDR1 SQVTM and CDR2 ANQGSEA come from the germline V gene. Deletions cut 3 bases from V and 5 bases from J, with 20 bases between. CDR3 length equals 16 residues.

V and J are TRBV29-1 and TRBJ2-1; either TRBD1 or TRBD2 may fit D (5 bases each). Source material: CD8+ T cells from PBMCs. The receptor was isolated from a human donor with multiple sclerosis. The CDR3 is CSVEGVVSGNNNEQFF. DNA of the CDR3: TGCAGCGTTGAGGGGGTGGTTTCGGGCAATAACAATGAGCAGTTCTTC.